The text below deals with one T cell receptor (beta chain). Its antigen target is currently unknown. No quality values exist for individual bases; no much larger clone is one base distant. This specimen belongs to a study of blood T cell repertoires in COVID-19 (dated by TCRdb to the early 2020s). Regarding the research as a whole: The collaborator samples originated in the United States, Italy and Spain and spanned the acute and convalescent phases of COVID-19. Samples were obtained from the ongoing ImmuneRACE study (first 160 participants) and from 1,254 subjects provided by 6 global collaborators. The repertoires were released in a freely available public database meant as a resource for research on the immune response to SARS-CoV-2. Deeply sampled blood TCRbeta repertoires from subjects exposed to, actively infected with, or recovered from COVID-19 were included in the dataset. HLA class I and class II types, where available, came from metadata supplied by the sample provider rather than from assay-based typing. The material from the prospective study consisted of cDNA or gDNA derived from T cells, B-cell-depleted T cells, or PBMCs. The sample metadata nearly always contained a de-identified subject ID, COVID-19 status, age in years and sex.

Collaborating institutions collected whole blood in K2EDTA tubes following their own protocols. For TCRbeta analysis, collaborator samples were shipped as frozen whole blood, as isolated PBMCs, or as DNA extracted from either sample type. Broad study findings and their caveats: How much clinical and demographic metadata was included differed by source and by participant, and the metadata was provided uncurated.

The immunoSEQ Assay, a bias-controlled multiplex PCR, was used to amplify TCRbeta CDR3 regions from genomic DNA. The authors' pipeline ran thus. The number of nucleated cells in each sample was estimated from the amplification of reference gene primers within the assay. To quantify the absolute abundance of each unique TCRbeta CDR3 rearrangement, sequence reads were collapsed and filtered. Productive Simpson clonality was computed per sample as the square root of Simpson's diversity index over productive rearrangements. TCRdb's version of the immuneACCESS table is confined to in-frame rearrangements and falls short of the full clone set. An unresolved V gene accounts for under half of the shortfall where checked; the remainder is of unknown origin. V and J calls and clone size are those listed in that table; D and trimming were worked out from the DNA. The sample table records fewer than 400,000 clones; more than 70% of these occur just once. 3% of the sample goes to the ten largest clones.

The CDR3 starts with the cysteine, ends with the phenylalanine, and has 15 residues. The read is trimmed to its CDR3 DNA, 45 bases read in frame from base 1. Trimming costs V 3 bases and J 8 bases, and their ends lie 16 bases apart. The germline V gene sets CDR1 to MNHNS and CDR2 to SASEGT. This sequence originates from a man aged 25-45 years with active or convalescent COVID-19. The sample consisted of peripheral blood. The chain links TRBV6-1 with TRBJ1-4; perhaps TRBD1 is the D gene, with 6 bases matching. The CDR3 region: CASSDSVTGQEKLFF. The sequence in DNA is TGTGCCAGCAGTGACAGCGTGACAGGTCAAGAAAAACTGTTTTTT.